This is a list of T cell receptor beta chains from one sample in a study of T cell responses to AZD1222 COVID-19 vaccine. The assay was immunoSEQ multiplex PCR, and TCRdb's table has in-frame clones only and misses some. The sample lists over 150,000 clones, under 95% occurring once. This specimen consisted of peripheral blood, obtained on day 0 of MenACWY control vaccination. The origin of the receptors is an adult in good health. Each CDR3 is given with its conserved first and last residue. Expanded clones are given a class, and other clones once, few, many or no size at all.

v_call	clone_size	j_call	cdr3_aa
TRBV6-5	.	TRBJ1-2	CASRSNYGYTF
TRBV11-3	.	TRBJ1-3	CASSLVAGTAGNTIYF
TRBV14	.	TRBJ1-2	CASSRTGNYGYTF
TRBV29-1	once	TRBJ2-3	CSVEWDRGDTQYF
TRBV10-3	.	TRBJ1-6	CAISAQGSYNSPLHF
TRBV6-4	.	TRBJ2-3	CASSGDGDTQYF
TRBV6-2/TRBV6-3	.	TRBJ2-2	CASSYSRAGGPTTGELFF
TRBV5-6	.	TRBJ1-2	CASSLGANYGYTF
TRBV7-9	.	TRBJ2-1	CASSSPLHSYNEQFF
TRBV19	.	TRBJ2-6	CASSDNTGTGANVLTF
TRBV20-1	.	TRBJ1-2	CSASSGITYGYTF
TRBV27	once	TRBJ2-2	CASRITAGRGTGELFF
TRBV5-1	.	TRBJ2-3	CASLSGLAGGVPSTDTQYF
TRBV19	.	TRBJ2-3	CATTAVTRDGTQYF
TRBV6-5	.	TRBJ2-7	CASRDQGTGGYEQYF
TRBV5-1	.	TRBJ2-3	CASSLHRSGTDTQYF
TRBV4-2	.	TRBJ1-1	CASSQGGNTEAFF
TRBV29-1	.	TRBJ1-2	CSSGGPAGHGYTF
TRBV7-8	.	TRBJ1-6	CASRTVGVSPLHF
TRBV6-2/TRBV6-3	.	TRBJ1-1	CASSYTPGTEAFF
TRBV19	.	TRBJ1-5	CASSIGGGFGQPQHF
TRBV25-1	.	TRBJ1-2	CASSGGYGYTF
TRBV28	.	TRBJ2-7	CASSLSASGRAYEQYF
TRBV7-2	.	TRBJ1-5	CASSLITVNQPQHF
TRBV30	.	TRBJ2-3	CAWERLAPRTDTQYF
TRBV9	.	TRBJ2-6	CASSVGGQGMANVLTF
TRBV5-1	.	TRBJ2-2	CASSISVTGELFF
TRBV7-6	.	TRBJ2-3	CASSQKPGTDTQYF
TRBV29-1	once	TRBJ2-4	CSVVQRIHLAKNIQYF
TRBV11-3	once	TRBJ2-1	CACRGDRDPGRYNEQFF
TRBV7-3	.	TRBJ2-2	CASRGTSGSGELFF
TRBV15	.	TRBJ2-1	CATSRGQGAINEQFF
TRBV7-8	.	TRBJ2-7	CASSWAGGASSYEQYF
TRBV7-3	.	TRBJ1-6	CASSVDGYNSPLHF
TRBV24-1	once	TRBJ2-1	CATGRGSYNEQFF
TRBV12-3/TRBV12-4	.	TRBJ1-1	CASSLRGEAFF
TRBV6-5	.	TRBJ1-6	CASTRREDNSPLHF
TRBV13	few	TRBJ2-3	CASSQGQGRDTQYF
TRBV7-8	.	TRBJ1-1	CASRLQKGTEAFF
TRBV30	.	TRBJ2-7	CAWSPLTGNYEQYF
TRBV10-3	.	TRBJ2-1	CAIVADAYNEQFF
TRBV28	once	TRBJ1-4	CAIRELRDRGEKLFF
TRBV29-1	.	TRBJ1-1	CSVEVQANTEAFF
TRBV7-9	.	TRBJ2-7	CASSSSRAGTPYEQYF
TRBV6-5	.	TRBJ2-1	CASSIGASSYNEQFF
TRBV18	.	TRBJ2-1	CASSTQSGGYNEQFF
TRBV7-6	.	TRBJ2-1	CASSSRGTRNWYEQFF
TRBV7-2	.	TRBJ2-4	CASSPRPAATQDIQYF